One sample yielded the 27 T cell receptor beta chains listed below, sequenced in a study of response to subunit inactivated influenza vaccine. From the RT-PCR reads, TCRdb called clonotypes with MiXCR, one entry per CDR3 protein. This sample has approximately 300,000 distinct CDR3 sequences; about 20% occur once, and the top ten carry about 9.4%. The input for sequencing was PBMCs from blood, taken approximately 22 months after vaccination. The receptors derive from a man aged 50-75 years who received an inactivated influenza vaccine.

This clonotype came up a few times. The genes are TRBV18 and TRBJ1-2; D is unresolved. Trimming pared 3 bases from V and 5 bases from J, leaving 7 bases between. Looked up from germline, CDR1 is KGHSH and CDR2 is LQKENI. This CDR3 region has 12 residues. The CDR3 DNA sequence: TGTGCCAGCTCACCGGAGAGATATGGCTACACCTTC. It specifies CASSPERYGYTF.

The V gene is TRBV5-1, the J gene TRBJ2-3; TRBD2 matches at 8 bases. Germline-derived CDR1 and CDR2 are SGHRS and YFSETQ. V was pared by 4 bases and J by 2 bases, with 6 bases of the junction left unmatched. There are 15 residues in the CDR3. CDR3: CASSTRGGFTDTQYF. CDR3 sequence (DNA): TGCGCCAGCAGCACCCGGGGGGGTTTCACAGATACGCAGTATTTT.

This clonotype came up a few times. This chain links TRBV24-1 with TRBJ2-3; D gene uncertain. The V end lost 0 bases, the J end lost 10 bases, and 22 bases lay between the germline ends. CDR3 length: 17 residues. Germline CDR1 KGHDR, CDR2 SFDVKD. CDR3 amino acids: CATSDLGETGTLAAQYF. The CDR3 bases are TGTGCCACCAGTGATTTGGGCGAGACTGGAACCCTTGCCGCGCAGTATTTT.

The chain joins TRBV14 to TRBJ2-2; 8 bases are shared with TRBD2. V gave up 3 bases and J gave up 4 bases; unmatched junction bases: 7. Germline lookup yields CDR1 SGHDN and CDR2 FVKESK. The CDR3 loop spans 16 amino acids. The CDR3 reads CASSQVSAGVTGELFF. CDR3 sequence (DNA): TGTGCCAGCAGCCAGGTTTCAGCGGGAGTCACCGGGGAGCTGTTTTTT.

The sample holds many counts of this clonotype. This chain joins TRBV10-3 and TRBJ2-2; D unresolved. The V end was cut by 8 bases, the J end by 7 bases, with 11 bases between. The CDR3 contains 12 residues. Looked up from germline, CDR1 is ENHRY and CDR2 is SYGVKD. The CDR3 region is CAISSDRGELFF. Here the CDR3 DNA reads TGTGCCATCTCCTCGGACCGCGGGGAGCTGTTTTTT.

This clonotype was seen a handful of times. This chain links TRBV29-1 with TRBJ1-1, with no clear D. Trimming left V 5 bases short and J 1 base short, with 5 bases between. Germline V CDR1 and CDR2: SQVTM, ANQGSEA. CDR3 length: 11 amino acids. The CDR3 DNA is TGCAGCGTTCGGGCGAACACTGAAGCTTTCTTT. It yields the protein CSVRANTEAFF.

The CDR3 nucleotides are TGTGCTAGTGGTTTGACCCGCGGGGGGGCGGAGACCCAGTACTTC. Residues: CASGLTRGGAETQYF. The chain employs TRBV12-5 and TRBJ2-5; 9 positions match TRBD2. The V gene end was trimmed by 2 bases and the J gene end by 5 bases; junction bases not matched to a gene: 6. From germline, CDR1 is LGHNT and CDR2 FRNRAP. CDR3 length equals 15 residues. The full variable domain, its missing parts supplied by reference TRBV12-5 and TRBJ2-5, is DARVTQTPRHKVTEMGQEVTMRCQPILGHNTVFWYRQTMMQGLELLAYFRNRAPLDDSGMPKDRFSAEMPDATLATLKIQPSEPRDSAVYFCASGLTRGGAETQYFGPGTRLLVL.

This clonotype was detected a few times. V is TRBV10-1 and J is TRBJ2-7, with TRBD1 as a possible D gene (6 bases). V dropped 4 bases and J dropped 7 bases, with 14 bases sitting between them. From germline, CDR1 is WNHNN and CDR2 SYGVQD (reference sequence). CDR3 size: 13 residues. CDR3 DNA: TGCGCCAGCAGTGGGGACATCCTGCGGGAGCAGTACTTC. Its translation: CASSGDILREQYF.

The chain recombines TRBV6-1 with TRBJ1-6, with no clear D. The germline V and J ends were trimmed by 2 bases and 8 bases, with 7 bases remaining between them. Germline V gene lookup returns CDR1 MNHNS and CDR2 SASEGT. The length of the CDR3 is 13 residues. This chain's CDR3 is CASSEFMDSPLHF. For the CDR3, the DNA is TGTGCCAGCAGTGAATTTATGGATTCACCCCTCCACTTT.

This clonotype was seen ten or more times. CDR3 loop: CASGSGATEAFF. DNA of the CDR3: TGTGCCTCGGGCTCGGGGGCCACTGAAGCTTTCTTT. The chain recombines TRBV10-3 with TRBJ1-1; weak D call: TRBD1 (6 bases). CDR1 and CDR2 from the germline V gene are ENHRY and SYGVKD. V was shortened by 11 bases and J by 4 bases, with 14 bases between the two germline ends. The CDR3 is 12 amino acids.

The rearrangement uses TRBV7-9 and TRBJ2-4; D not certain. CDR1 and CDR2 (germline): SEHNR, FQNEAQ (reference sequence). Deletions cut 3 bases from V and 0 bases from J, with 12 bases between. This CDR3 is 16 amino acids long. The CDR3 spells CASSFLGDLAKNIQYF. CDR3 DNA sequence: TGTGCCAGCAGCTTCTTAGGTGACCTAGCCAAAAACATTCAGTACTTC. Filled out from reference TRBV7-9 and TRBJ2-4, the complete variable domain reads DTGVSQNPRHKITKRGQNVTFRCDPISEHNRLYWYRQTLGQGPEFLTYFQNEAQLEKSRLLSDRFSAERPKGSFSTLEIQRTEQGDSAMYLCASSFLGDLAKNIQYFGAGTRLSVL.

The chain uses TRBV4-2 and TRBJ1-2, with 7 bases identical to TRBD1. V was clipped by 5 bases and J by 7 bases; unmatched bases: 10. This CDR3 is 14 amino acids long. Germline-derived CDR1 and CDR2 are LGHNA and YNFKEQ. Here the CDR3 DNA reads TGTGCCAGCAGCGCCCCAGGGGGGGCGATTGGCTACACCTTC. Translating gives CASSAPGGAIGYTF.

There are a few counts of this clonotype. The chain joins TRBV28 to TRBJ1-1, with D hard to call. Trimming pared 3 bases from V and 4 bases from J, leaving 12 bases between. The germline V gene has CDR1 MDHEN and CDR2 SYDVKM. The CDR3 covers 14 residues. This CDR3 reads CASSFSILPTEAFF. The CDR3 coding sequence is TGTGCCAGCAGTTTCAGCATCCTTCCCACTGAAGCTTTCTTT.

The genes are TRBV29-1 and TRBJ2-5, with D possibly being TRBD2 (6 bases). Germline CDR1 reads SQVTM; CDR2 reads ANQGSEA. The V and J ends lost 2 bases and 5 bases respectively, with 18 bases between them. This CDR3 region has 15 residues. The CDR3 protein is CSVERGGDSAETQYF. CDR3 sequence (DNA): TGCAGCGTTGAAAGGGGTGGGGACTCCGCGGAGACCCAGTACTTC. The variable domain in full, completed from reference TRBV29-1 and TRBJ2-5, reads SAVISQKPSRDICQRGTSLTIQCQVDSQVTMMFWYRQQPGQSLTLIATANQGSEATYESGFVIDKFPISRPNLTFSTLTVSNMSPEDSSIYLCSVERGGDSAETQYFGPGTRLLVL.

This clonotype was found a few times. V gene TRBV11-3 combines with J gene TRBJ2-5; 7 nucleotides agree with TRBD1. V dropped 5 bases and J dropped 3; count of bases not matched to a gene: 9. The V gene's germline CDR1 is SGHNT and CDR2 YENEEA. CDR3 length: 15 residues. The CDR3 sequence is CASSHSGTDKETQYF. CDR3 nucleotide sequence: TGTGCCAGCAGCCACTCCGGGACAGATAAAGAGACCCAGTACTTC.

The genes are TRBV15 and TRBJ1-1; TRBD1 aligns across 8 bases. CDR3 length: 15 residues. CDR1 LNHNV and CDR2 YYDKDF come from the germline V gene (reference sequence). Trimming cost V 5 bases and J 1 base; bases outside gene matches: 6. CDR3: CATSVNRGANTEAFF. Written as DNA, the CDR3 is TGTGCCACCAGCGTTAACAGGGGGGCGAACACTGAAGCTTTCTTT.

This clonotype was observed at least ten times. The V call is TRBV28, the J call TRBJ2-3; the match to TRBD1 covers 8 bases. Trimming at V came to 5 bases and at J to 0 bases, leaving 10 bases not matched to a gene. Looked up from germline, CDR1 is MDHEN and CDR2 is SYDVKM. CDR3 length equals 17 residues. The CDR3: CASSPGTGWGSTDTQYF. For the CDR3, the DNA is TGTGCCAGCAGTCCCGGGACAGGATGGGGTAGCACAGATACGCAGTATTTT.

The chain uses TRBV12-3 or TRBV12-4 and TRBJ2-3; D may be TRBD2 (6 bases). This CDR3 is 14 amino acids long. V lost 8 bases and J lost 0, with 12 bases in between. CDR3 in amino acids: CASQVAASTDTQYF. The CDR3 nucleotides read TGTGCCAGCCAGGTAGCGGCGAGCACAGATACGCAGTATTTT.

This clonotype showed up just a few times. The chain uses TRBV19 and TRBJ2-2, with D hard to call. Germline values: CDR1 LNHDA, CDR2 SQIVND (reference sequence). The CDR3 has 16 amino acids. Trimming removed 4 bases from V and 2 bases from J, with 14 bases in between. CDR3 sequence (DNA): TGTGCCAGTAGTACCCCCATGGGCGGTAACACCGGGGAGCTGTTTTTT. Its protein product is CASSTPMGGNTGELFF.

In the case of this clonotype: Compared with germline, one end of the junction differs, possibly owing to a read error. V and J are TRBV28 and TRBJ1-2, with D possibly TRBD1 on 6 matching bases. Germline V gene sequence: CDR1 MDHEN, CDR2 SYDVKM. This CDR3 comprises 11 residues. CDR3 coding DNA: TGTGCCAGCAGTGTCCCAGGGGACTTCGCCTTC. This encodes CASSVPGDFAF.

This clonotype was seen more than once but under ten times. V and J are TRBV20-1 and TRBJ2-7, with D perhaps matching TRBD1 (6 bases). The V end was cut by 6 bases, the J end by 4 bases, with 13 bases between. CDR1 and CDR2 from the germline V gene are DFQATT and SNEGSKA (reference sequence). The CDR3 is made up of 12 amino acids. The CDR3 DNA reads as TGCAGTGCCCCGGGGCAGGGGTACGAGCAGTACTTC. It encodes CSAPGQGYEQYF.

The CDR3 bases are TGTGCCAGCAGCCCCCGGGCTAGCGGGAGGCTCGAGCAGTACTTC. Amino acids: CASSPRASGRLEQYF. The chain combines TRBV3-1 with TRBJ2-7, with 11 bases identical to TRBD2. CDR3 length: 15 residues. Germline V CDR1 and CDR2: LGHDT, YNNKEL (reference sequence). After removal of 4 bases from V and 6 bases from J, the junction contained 8 bases not matched to a gene.

V gene TRBV9 combines with J gene TRBJ2-5; D unclear. CDR1 SGDLS and CDR2 YYNGEE come from the germline V gene. This CDR3 is 14 amino acids long. Deletions cut 4 bases from V and 5 bases from J, with 15 bases between. CDR3 sequence reads: CASSFSQTGETQYF. The CDR3 coding sequence is TGTGCCAGCAGCTTCAGCCAAACCGGGGAGACCCAGTACTTC.

In this sample, this clonotype turned up a few times. The gene calls are TRBV7-2 and TRBJ2-7; D is uncertain. Germline V gene sequence: CDR1 SGHTA, CDR2 FQGNSA. The CDR3 has 14 amino acids. V lost 0 bases and J lost 6, with 12 bases in between. The CDR3 DNA follows: TGTGCCAGCAGCTTAGCAGGAACAACCGGCGAGCAGTACTTC. Translating it yields CASSLAGTTGEQYF.

The chain couples TRBV12-3 or TRBV12-4 to TRBJ2-2; D gene uncertain. Trimming took off 6 bases at V and 7 bases at J, with 9 bases between the two ends. This CDR3 comprises 12 residues. This chain's CDR3 is CASSSNGGELFF. The DNA of the CDR3 is TGTGCCAGCAGCTCTAACGGCGGGGAGCTGTTTTTT.

This clonotype occurred a few times. V usage is TRBV20-1 and J usage is TRBJ2-3; perhaps TRBD1 as D (6 bases). V was trimmed by 0 bases and J by 3 bases, leaving 10 bases between them. Per germline, CDR1 DFQATT and CDR2 SNEGSKA (reference sequence). This CDR3 spans 14 amino acids. The CDR3, as DNA: TGCAGTGCTAGAGAGGGGGCTGGGACAGATACGCAGTATTTT. Residues: CSAREGAGTDTQYF.

J is TRBJ2-1 and V is TRBV2, with 9 bases aligning to TRBD1. The CDR3 length is 16 residues. From germline, CDR1 is SNHLY and CDR2 FYNNEI. V lost 0 bases, J lost 6 bases, and 6 bases stayed unmatched. The DNA for the CDR3 is TGTGCCAGCAGTGAAGCAAAACAGGGGGCGCCCAATGAGCAGTTCTTC. It translates to CASSEAKQGAPNEQFF.